This note documents a single TCR beta chain sequence. Repertoires were generated with immunoSEQ multiplex PCR, while TCRdb's copy carries only in-frame clones and drops some. Seen here are about 49,000 clones, nearly 80% observed once, and the top ten hold 6.5% to 9.5%. V lost 4 bases and J 3 bases, leaving 7 bases between the germline ends. Germline V gene data show CDR1 as DFQATT and CDR2 as SNEGSKA (reference sequence). The CDR3 is 11 amino acids. This record belongs to a study of OX40 agonist ivuxolimab in advanced cancers. Sampled blood was obtained at baseline, cycle 4 day 1, and cycle 7 day 1. The chain combines TRBV20-1 with TRBJ2-7; D gene unclear. This receptor was obtained from an adult with an advanced solid tumor such as melanoma, head and neck, liver or kidney cancer. The starting material was CD4+ or CD8+ T cells sorted from blood, obtained in a trial of the OX40 agonist ivuxolimab. CDR3 loop: CSANRNYEQYF. The CDR3 nucleotides read TGCAGTGCTAATCGGAACTACGAGCAGTACTTC.